Sequencing of this TCR beta chain was carried out in a study of cytomegalovirus exposure and HLA in healthy donors. Study findings and constraints: Cytomegalovirus association was assigned to about 150 TCR beta chains. For most TCR sequences rarity was the rule, although some public TCRs occurred in many donors. In vitro assays verified that three CMV-associated chains recognized CMV antigens specifically.

The method was immunoSEQ multiplex PCR; TCRdb's version includes in-frame clones alone and lacks a portion of them. This table holds 100,000 to 150,000 clones, approximately 90% found once. Germline CDR1 MDHEN, CDR2 SYDVKM. The V end lost 3 bases, the J end lost 7 bases, and 9 bases lay between the germline ends. The CDR3 loop spans 13 amino acids. Worth noting for this clone: Its target is not known.

The origin of this receptor is a woman between 18 and 30 years old in good health and CMV-seronegative. The sequenced sample was PBMCs. V is TRBV28 and J is TRBJ1-4; TRBD1 is a possible D gene (5 bases). The CDR3 DNA reads TGTGCCAGCAGTTTCCGCAGGGCTGAAAAACTGTTTTTT. Translated: CASSFRRAEKLFF.